Listed below are T cell receptor beta chains from one sample, sequenced in a study of T cell responses to AZD1222 COVID-19 vaccine. The data were produced by immunoSEQ multiplex PCR, yet TCRdb's version contains in-frame clones alone and is incomplete. The table has around 110,000 clones, approximately 93% seen once. The sequencing used peripheral blood, collected on day 0 of AZD1222 vaccination. These receptors were collected from an adult in good health. CDR3s include the opening cysteine and the closing phenylalanine or tryptophan. D genes are given only for firm matches. Size tells how often a clone was seen (once, few, many) or the class of an expanded clone, and some rows leave it out.

J	D	size	V	CDR3	DNA
TRBJ2-3	-	-	TRBV27	CASSIEYGIPLSTDTQYF	TGTGCCAGCAGTATCGAATACGGGATTCCCCTAAGCACAGATACGCAGTATTTT
TRBJ1-4	-	-	TRBV21-1	CALKGRGEKLFF	TGTGCCCTAAAGGGGAGGGGAGAAAAACTGTTTTTT
TRBJ2-5	-	-	TRBV28	CASRAFTGNQETQYF	TGTGCCAGCAGGGCGTTCACGGGGAACCAAGAGACCCAGTACTTC
TRBJ1-6	-	-	TRBV5-4	CASSFSSGTLHF	TGTGCCAGCAGCTTTAGTTCCGGTACCCTCCACTTT
TRBJ1-2	-	-	TRBV27	CASSVEGGFGYTF	TGTGCCAGCAGTGTCGAAGGAGGGTTTGGCTACACCTTC
TRBJ2-5	TRBD1	-	TRBV12-5	CASGPDREETQYF	TGTGCTAGTGGCCCAGACAGGGAGGAGACCCAGTACTTC
TRBJ2-3	-	-	TRBV6-5	CASSLLGEDTQYF	TGTGCCAGCAGCTTACTCGGGGAAGATACGCAGTATTTT
TRBJ1-1	-	-	TRBV19	CASSIDLPRADMNTEAFF	TGTGCCAGTAGTATAGATCTACCCCGGGCAGATATGAACACTGAAGCTTTCTTT
TRBJ2-5	-	-	TRBV12-3/TRBV12-4	CASSNHVGETQYF	TGTGCCAGCAGTAATCATGTGGGGGAGACCCAGTACTTC
TRBJ1-5	-	-	TRBV28	CASSLVSARRFSNQPQHF	TGTGCCAGCAGTTTAGTTAGCGCCCGACGGTTTAGCAATCAGCCCCAGCATTTT
TRBJ2-3	-	-	TRBV7-2	CASSFGGFRLYTDTQYF	TGTGCCAGCAGCTTCGGTGGCTTCCGACTTTACACAGATACGCAGTATTTT
TRBJ2-7	-	-	TRBV23-1	CASAKGKGKSSYEQYF	TGCGCCAGCGCAAAGGGGAAAGGGAAGAGCTCCTACGAGCAGTACTTC
TRBJ1-1	-	-	TRBV11-2	CASSLEGRLNTEAFF	TGTGCCAGCAGCTTAGAGGGCAGGCTCAACACTGAAGCTTTCTTT
TRBJ2-7	-	-	TRBV5-4	CASSLDLGTWDEQYF	TGTGCCAGCAGCTTGGATCTGGGAACCTGGGACGAGCAGTACTTC
TRBJ1-1	-	-	TRBV19	CAARVGATEAFF	TGTGCCGCCAGGGTAGGGGCCACTGAAGCTTTCTTT
TRBJ1-3	-	-	TRBV2	CASALNTIYF	TGTGCCAGCGCCCTAAACACCATATATTTT
TRBJ1-6	-	once	TRBV28	CASNGATINSPLHF	TGTGCCAGCAATGGGGCGACGATTAATTCACCCCTCCACTTT
TRBJ2-3	-	-	TRBV27	CASSLSSQQDTQYF	TGTGCCAGCAGTTTAAGTTCACAGCAAGATACGCAGTATTTT
TRBJ1-6	-	-	TRBV10-2	CASTSLGAKSNSPLHF	TGCGCCAGCACCTCTTTAGGTGCAAAGTCCAATTCACCCCTCCACTTT
TRBJ2-1	-	-	TRBV20-1	CSASYWEEQFF	TGCAGTGCTAGTTATTGGGAGGAGCAGTTCTTC
TRBJ2-3	-	-	TRBV28	CASSFSGDTQYF	TGTGCCAGCAGTTTCTCTGGGGATACGCAGTATTTT
TRBJ1-1	TRBD1	-	TRBV29-1	CSVENRGRYTEAFF	TGCAGCGTTGAAAACAGGGGGCGGTACACTGAAGCTTTCTTT